Here is one T cell receptor (beta chain) with its context. What it binds is not known. The table came from immunoSEQ multiplex PCR; TCRdb's copy has only in-frame clones and leaves some out. This sample has just under 250,000 clones, with approximately 90% found just once. The source of the sample is a study of Ad26.COV2.S vaccination and SARS-CoV-2 variants. Study-wide background: Among those in the COV1001 Ad26.COV2.S trial arm was the donor. The vaccine Ad26.COV2.S was put into the muscle once, or twice with 56 days between. Study results and caveats: Spike-specific responses of CD8+ and CD4+ T cells were reported to display substantial breadth after vaccination.

Treatment in this sample: 15 to 20 received Ad26.COV2.S at low or high dose, single or two shots; 5 received placebo; per-sample allocation not given. After the first vaccine or placebo injection, samples were drawn on day 63. The CDR3 spans 14 residues. Trimming took off 1 base at V and 7 bases at J, with 13 bases between the two ends. The V gene's germline CDR1 is SEHNR and CDR2 FQNEAQ (reference sequence). The specimen comprised peripheral blood, sampled in a trial of Ad26.COV2.S vaccine versus placebo. This TCR derives from a person aged 18-65 years who received the Ad26.COV2.S COVID-19 vaccine or a placebo. The chain recombines TRBV7-9 with TRBJ1-2, with unresolved D. The CDR3 DNA is TGTGCCAGCAGCTTAGACATAAAAGGGAGTGGCTACACCTTC. The encoded protein is CASSLDIKGSGYTF.